Below, 25 T cell receptor beta chains from the same sample are listed, as sequenced in a study of identical twins. TCRdb re-called the 5' RACE reads through MiXCR, storing one row per CDR3 protein. The data contain about 390,000 distinct CDR3 sequences, around 9.7% of them singletons. The sample taken for sequencing was naive T cells sorted from blood. The receptor source for this set is a woman aged 50 to 65 in good health.

This chain joins TRBV20-1 and TRBJ2-7; 7 bases fit TRBD1. There are 15 residues in the CDR3. V trimming: 2 bases; J trimming: 1 base; junction bases outside the gene matches: 8. Germline CDR1 DFQATT, CDR2 SNEGSKA (reference sequence). The CDR3 spells CSARLPGQASYEQYV. DNA for the CDR3: TGCAGTGCTAGACTACCCGGACAGGCGTCCTACGAGCAGTACGTC.

This clonotype was counted a few times. The rearrangement uses TRBV20-1 and TRBJ2-1, with a tentative D call TRBD2 (5 bases). The CDR3 contains 15 residues. Germline lookup yields CDR1 DFQATT and CDR2 SNEGSKA (reference sequence). V lost 3 bases to trimming and J lost 4 bases, with 16 bases between them. CDR3 coding DNA: TGCAGTGCTAGTTCTTGGGAGTCGGGATACAATGAGCAGTTCTTC. This codes for CSASSWESGYNEQFF.

This clonotype was seen repeatedly, ten times or more. The chain recombines TRBV5-1 with TRBJ2-1; 12 bases line up with TRBD2. The CDR3 is made up of 18 amino acids. Per the germline V gene, CDR1 is SGHRS and CDR2 is YFSETQ. Germline trimming cut 9 bases from V and 0 bases from J; bases unmatched to any gene: 13. CDR3 in DNA: TGCGCCACCACGCTCGGGACTAGCGGGTACAGCTCCTACAATGAGCAGTTCTTC. Translating gives CATTLGTSGYSSYNEQFF.

This clonotype was counted between two and nine times. J is TRBJ2-1 and V is TRBV5-1; D might be TRBD2 (6 bases). CDR1 SGHRS and CDR2 YFSETQ come from the germline V gene. V lost 0 bases to trimming and J lost 0 bases, with 16 bases between them. The CDR3 covers 18 residues. DNA of the CDR3: TGCGCCAGCAGCTTGGTTAGCGGCAGTTCTTTCTCCTACAATGAGCAGTTCTTC. Its translation is CASSLVSGSSFSYNEQFF. The variable domain in full, completed from reference TRBV5-1 and TRBJ2-1, reads KAGVTQTPRYLIKTRGQQVTLSCSPISGHRSVSWYQQTPGQGLQFLFEYFSETQRNKGNFPGRFSGRQFSNSRSEMNVSTLELGDSALYLCASSLVSGSSFSYNEQFFGPGTRLTVL.

Note on this clonotype: Because the CDR3 is missing its conserved closing phenylalanine or tryptophan, this is likely a read error. CDR3 bases: TGCGCCAGCAGCCATGGTACGAAGGGGACAGGCGATGGCTACACCTTA. Residues: CASSHGTKGTGDGYTL. The chain combines TRBV5-1 with TRBJ1-2; 8 positions match TRBD1. V shed 4 bases and J 6 bases; nucleotides not matched to a gene: 14. The CDR3 covers 16 residues. Germline loops: CDR1 SGHRS, CDR2 YFSETQ.

V usage is TRBV25-1 and J usage is TRBJ2-1; D gene unclear. Germline CDR1 and CDR2: MGHDK and SYGVNS. CDR3 length equals 14 residues. Deletions cut 3 bases from V and 4 bases from J, with 10 bases between. Here the CDR3 reads CASSEPGLYNEQFF. CDR3 coding DNA: TGTGCCAGCAGTGAGCCAGGCCTATACAATGAGCAGTTCTTC.

The chain combines TRBV29-1 with TRBJ2-3; 7 nucleotides match TRBD1. CDR1 and CDR2 (germline): SQVTM, ANQGSEA. The CDR3 loop spans 14 amino acids. After removal of 3 bases from V and 4 bases from J, the junction contained 7 bases not matched to a gene. CDR3 nucleotides: TGCAGCGTTGATGTCAGGGGGAATCCAGATACGCAGTATTTT. This translates into CSVDVRGNPDTQYF.

This clonotype was recorded a few times. The chain combines TRBV6-2 or TRBV6-3 with TRBJ1-5; D is unclear. This CDR3 comprises 16 residues. CDR1 and CDR2 from the germline V gene are MNHEY and SVGEGT. V shed 0 bases and J shed 5 bases, with 14 bases lying between them. The CDR3 DNA is TGTGCCAGCAGTTACTCGCGGGGAGGCGCCGATCAGCCCCAGCATTTT. It encodes CASSYSRGGADQPQHF.

This clonotype was seen many times. The rearrangement links TRBV20-1 to TRBJ2-1; 7 bases agree with TRBD2. Germline values: CDR1 DFQATT, CDR2 SNEGSKA (reference sequence). J gave up 8 bases and V 3 bases, and 7 bases lay outside the gene matches. The CDR3 totals 13 residues. CDR3 protein: CSARGLPRDEQFF. In nucleotides, the CDR3 is TGCAGTGCTAGGGGACTACCTAGGGATGAGCAGTTCTTC.

The chain employs TRBV20-1 and TRBJ1-1, with 7 positions matching TRBD1. CDR1 DFQATT and CDR2 SNEGSKA come from the germline V gene (reference sequence). The CDR3 covers 11 residues. Losses at the gene ends were 6 bases for V and 8 bases for J; bases not matched to a gene: 6. The CDR3 DNA reads as TGCAGTGCCCAGGGGGTTGGCGAAGCTTTCTTT. It yields the protein CSAQGVGEAFF.

This clonotype was seen at least ten times. The chain has TRBV20-1 and TRBJ2-3, with D perhaps TRBD2 (5 bases). V was trimmed by 4 bases and J by 2 bases, leaving 16 bases between them. Germline-derived CDR1 and CDR2 are DFQATT and SNEGSKA (reference sequence). The CDR3 covers 15 residues. The CDR3 DNA is TGCAGTGCTAATCTGCGAAGCGGAGACACAGATACGCAGTATTTT. The encoded protein is CSANLRSGDTDTQYF.

The chain links TRBV29-1 to TRBJ2-3; perhaps TRBD2 as D (6 bases). Germline values: CDR1 SQVTM, CDR2 ANQGSEA. This CDR3 spans 14 amino acids. Between the trimmed V and J ends, which lost 7 bases and 5 bases, there was a span of 19 bases. CDR3 protein: CSGSGTEGGDTQYF. Here the CDR3 DNA reads TGCAGCGGGTCGGGGACGGAGGGTGGAGATACGCAGTATTTT.

This clonotype appeared a few times. In nucleotides, the CDR3 is TGTGCCAGTAGTATAGGGACTTTCACCGGGGAGCTGTTTTTT. It is translated as CASSIGTFTGELFF. The V and J genes are TRBV19 and TRBJ2-2, with a weak D call TRBD2 (5 bases). This CDR3 is built from 14 residues. Trimming left V 1 base short and J 4 bases short, with 7 bases between. CDR1 is LNHDA, CDR2 SQIVND, per germline (reference sequence).

This clonotype was detected many times. The chain carries TRBV21-1 and TRBJ2-1. TRBV21-1 is shown as a pseudogene. The CDR3 runs to 14 residues. The CDR3 region has the DNA TGTGCCAGCAGCAATACTTGGGAAGTCAATGAGCAGTTCTTC. Its protein is CASSNTWEVNEQFF.

The rearrangement joins TRBV6-2 or TRBV6-3 to TRBJ1-6; D gene ambiguous. The CDR3 consists of 16 residues. Germline CDR1 reads MNHEY; CDR2 reads SVGEGT. V lost 0 bases, J lost 9 bases, and 15 bases lay in between. For the CDR3, the DNA is TGTGCCAGCAGTTACTCGGTTTTGAGAGACACTTCACCCCTCCACTTT. This encodes CASSYSVLRDTSPLHF.

This clonotype was observed many times. The chain joins TRBV6-1 to TRBJ2-7; D is ambiguous. There are 13 residues in the CDR3. Germline CDR1 is MNHNS and CDR2 is SASEGT. V dropped 6 bases and J dropped 3 bases, with 12 bases sitting between them. The CDR3 is CASSHQADYEQYF. CDR3 nucleotides: TGTGCCAGCAGCCATCAGGCAGACTACGAGCAGTACTTC.

Regarding this clonotype: The germline gene is not matched at one end of the junction; a read error may be the cause. The chain is built from TRBV20-1 and TRBJ2-1; 8 bases match TRBD2. Germline V gene data show CDR1 as DFQATT and CDR2 as SNEGSKA (reference sequence). CDR3 length: 15 residues. The CDR3 sequence: CSAMSGGWTHNEQFF. Here the CDR3 DNA reads TGCAGTGCTATGTCGGGAGGGTGGACCCACAATGAACAGTTCTTC.

The V gene is TRBV5-1, the J gene TRBJ1-1; no clear D gene. The V gene's germline CDR1 is SGHRS and CDR2 YFSETQ. The germline V and J ends were trimmed by 0 bases and 8 bases, with 14 bases remaining between them. The CDR3 length is 14 residues. This CDR3 reads CASSLAAGPGEAFF. The CDR3 DNA is TGCGCCAGCAGCTTGGCCGCAGGACCGGGAGAAGCTTTCTTT.

This clonotype has more than one count but fewer than ten. The genes are TRBV5-1 and TRBJ2-2, with TRBD2 as a possible D gene (5 bases). Trimming stripped 0 bases from V and 7 bases from J, with 7 bases between. The CDR3 has 13 residues. Germline CDR1 is SGHRS and CDR2 is YFSETQ. CDR3: CASSLVGGGELFF. DNA for the CDR3: TGCGCCAGCAGCTTGGTAGGAGGCGGGGAGCTGTTTTTT.

This clonotype has more than one count but fewer than ten. The rearrangement uses TRBV7-9 and TRBJ2-7; the D is unclear. CDR1 and CDR2 (germline): SEHNR, FQNEAQ (reference sequence). The CDR3 totals 13 residues. V was pared by 5 bases and J by 0 bases, with 8 bases between. The CDR3, as DNA: TGTGCCAGCAGCCCCCTCTTCTCCTACGAGCAGTACTTC. Translated, it gives CASSPLFSYEQYF.

This clonotype was observed a handful of times. The CDR3 here is CASSPGTRAFF. The CDR3 DNA follows: TGTGCCAGCAGCCCGGGGACAAGAGCTTTCTTT. V usage is TRBV14 and J usage is TRBJ1-1; possibly TRBD1 for D (6 bases). V was pared by 4 bases and J by 10 bases, with 10 bases between. The CDR3 is made up of 11 amino acids. CDR1 and CDR2 from the germline V gene are SGHDN and FVKESK.

The gene calls are TRBV20-1 and TRBJ2-3, with 9 positions matching TRBD2. This CDR3 is 15 amino acids long. The V gene's germline CDR1 is DFQATT and CDR2 SNEGSKA (reference sequence). Trimming took 6 bases from V and 1 from J; bases not matched to a gene: 8. CDR3 loop: CSANPRTSGTDTQYF. The CDR3 DNA is TGCAGTGCCAACCCCCGGACTAGCGGCACAGATACGCAGTATTTT.

The chain carries TRBV12-3 or TRBV12-4 and TRBJ2-1; the match to TRBD2 covers 15 bases. The CDR3 has 17 residues. The junction had 9 bases not matched to a gene; V was cut back by 6 bases and J by 6 bases. CDR3 sequence: CASREGLAGGRGNEQFF. The CDR3 bases are TGTGCCAGCAGGGAGGGACTAGCGGGAGGAAGAGGCAATGAGCAGTTCTTC.

The rearrangement joins TRBV29-1 to TRBJ2-2; D is possibly TRBD2 (5 bases). V was cut by 6 bases and J by 0 bases, with 14 bases left in between. CDR3 length equals 15 residues. Germline V gene sequence: CDR1 SQVTM, CDR2 ANQGSEA. The CDR3 sequence: CSVANSAPNTGELFF. CDR3 sequence (DNA): TGCAGCGTCGCCAATAGCGCGCCGAACACCGGGGAGCTGTTTTTT.

The V call is TRBV24-1, the J call TRBJ2-1, with TRBD1 identical over 11 bases. The germline gives CDR1 KGHDR, CDR2 SFDVKD. Trimming at V came to 4 bases and at J to 9 bases, leaving 10 bases not matched to a gene. The CDR3 contains 16 residues. Here the CDR3 reads CATSETGTGGFGEQFF. The DNA for the CDR3 is TGTGCCACCAGTGAGACCGGGACAGGGGGTTTCGGTGAGCAGTTCTTC.